The 28 T cell receptor beta chains in this list originate from one sample, sequenced in a study of spatial heterogeneity in lung cancer. Time point defined: sample taken at primary tumor resection. These receptors' targets are unknown. General observations from the study: Intratumoral expanded alpha and beta TCR counts were found to track tumor mutation counts.

TCRdb recomputed calls from the 5' RACE reads with MiXCR, one row per CDR3 protein. The repertoire holds some 96,000 distinct CDR3 sequences, with approximately 4.4% as singletons. Here the sequenced sample was lung tumor tissue, taken at surgery. These receptors were obtained from a male donor with early-stage non-small cell lung cancer.

This clonotype has at least ten counts. The V call is TRBV18, the J call TRBJ2-1; tentatively, D is TRBD1 (6 bases). There are 15 residues in the CDR3. Germline values: CDR1 KGHSH, CDR2 LQKENI. With 3 bases removed from V and 6 bases from J, the gap between germline ends came to 15 bases. The CDR3 sequence: CASSPTGFWSNEQFF. For the CDR3, the DNA is TGTGCCAGCTCACCGACAGGTTTTTGGAGCAATGAGCAGTTCTTC. The entire variable domain, with the rest obtained from reference TRBV18 and TRBJ2-1, is as follows: NAGVMQNPRHLVRRRGQEARLRCSPMKGHSHVYWYRQLPEEGLKFMVYLQKENIIDESGMPKERFSAEFPKEGPSILRIQQVVRGDSAAYFCASSPTGFWSNEQFFGPGTRLTVL.

This clonotype was seen at least ten times. V gene TRBV20-1 combines with J gene TRBJ1-5, with D perhaps TRBD1 (5 bases). Germline loops: CDR1 DFQATT, CDR2 SNEGSKA (reference sequence). CDR3 length: 13 amino acids. Trimming cost V 6 bases and J 0 bases, with 9 bases left between them. CDR3 region: CSAKQDSNQPQHF. Here the CDR3 DNA reads TGCAGTGCAAAACAGGATAGCAATCAGCCCCAGCATTTT.

This clonotype has at least ten counts. The V gene is TRBV6-6, the J gene TRBJ2-7, with unresolved D. Trimming pared 2 bases from V and 4 bases from J, leaving 24 bases between. The germline V gene has CDR1 MNHNY and CDR2 SVGAGI (reference sequence). CDR3 length equals 18 residues. The CDR3, as DNA: TGTGCCAGCAGTTACAACAGCCCCCTTTCTAGATCTAAATACGAGCAGTACTTC. It specifies CASSYNSPLSRSKYEQYF.

The chain employs TRBV7-9 and TRBJ2-7, with 9 bases that match TRBD1. After removal of 5 bases from V and 3 bases from J, the junction contained 2 bases not matched to a gene. The CDR3 is 13 residues long. Germline V lookup: CDR1 SEHNR, CDR2 FQNEAQ (reference sequence). CDR3 sequence reads: CASSNRGLYEQYF. CDR3 sequence (DNA): TGTGCCAGCAGCAACAGGGGGCTCTACGAGCAGTACTTC.

The sample holds a few counts of this clonotype. The V call is TRBV11-2, the J call TRBJ2-3, with 8 nucleotides matching TRBD1. The V and J ends lost 4 bases and 2 bases, in that order; junction bases with no gene match: 8. Per the germline V gene, CDR1 is SGHAT and CDR2 is FQNNGV. The CDR3 runs to 16 residues. The CDR3 loop is CASSSGQGTFTDTQYF. CDR3 DNA: TGTGCCAGCAGCTCCGGACAGGGAACGTTCACAGATACGCAGTATTTT. Looking up the rest from reference TRBV11-2 and TRBJ2-3 gives the full variable domain: EAGVAQSPRYKIIEKRQSVAFWCNPISGHATLYWYQQILGQGPKLLIQFQNNGVVDDSQLPKDRFSAERLKGVDSTLKIQPAKLEDSAVYLCASSSGQGTFTDTQYFGPGTRLTVL.

This clonotype was observed at least ten times. The V gene is TRBV7-9, the J gene TRBJ2-3, with TRBD1 matching over 7 bases. V lost 3 bases to trimming and J lost 1 base; unmatched junction nucleotides: 4. The germline gives CDR1 SEHNR, CDR2 FQNEAQ (reference sequence). The CDR3 runs to 15 residues. DNA of the CDR3: TGTGCCAGCAGCTTTCCAGGGGGAGGCACAGATACGCAGTATTTT. As protein: CASSFPGGGTDTQYF.

The CDR3 sequence: CASSSPGISGANVLTF. Here the CDR3 DNA reads TGTGCCAGTAGTTCCCCAGGGATCTCTGGGGCCAACGTCCTGACTTTC. J is TRBJ2-6 and V is TRBV19; a possible D gene is TRBD1 (5 bases). Between the trimmed V and J ends, which lost 5 bases and 0 bases, there was a span of 11 bases. The CDR3 contains 16 residues. The V gene's germline CDR1 is LNHDA and CDR2 SQIVND (reference sequence). Combining the CDR3 with reference TRBV19 and TRBJ2-6 gives the whole variable domain DGGITQSPKYLFRKEGQNVTLSCEQNLNHDAMYWYRQDPGQGLRLIYYSQIVNDFQKGDIAEGYSVSREKKESFPLTVTSAQKNPTAFYLCASSSPGISGANVLTFGAGSRLTVL.

The sample holds many counts of this clonotype. The chain is built from TRBV2 and TRBJ1-1; D is possibly TRBD1 (6 bases). The V gene lost 10 bases and the J gene lost 1 base, with 16 bases spanning the gap. Germline V gene lookup returns CDR1 SNHLY and CDR2 FYNNEI. This CDR3 region has 14 residues. CDR3 protein: CATSREGGNTEAFF. CDR3 sequence (DNA): TGTGCCACCTCAAGAGAGGGGGGGAACACTGAAGCTTTCTTT.

This clonotype has a count of ten or more. This chain connects TRBV20-1 to TRBJ2-1, with 10 positions matching TRBD1. Germline CDR1 is DFQATT and CDR2 is SNEGSKA (reference sequence). V lost 7 bases, J lost 4 bases, and 10 bases stayed unmatched. The length of the CDR3 is 15 residues. The CDR3 DNA is TGCAGTGGAAAGGGGGCGGGACAGGGGTACAATGAGCAGTTCTTC. This sequence encodes CSGKGAGQGYNEQFF.

This clonotype was observed many times. The chain is built from TRBV5-1 and TRBJ1-2, with unresolved D. The V and J ends lost 0 bases and 6 bases respectively, with 9 bases between them. Germline assignment: CDR1 SGHRS and CDR2 YFSETQ. This CDR3 region has 13 residues. The CDR3 spells CASSLAGEDGYTF. The DNA for the CDR3 is TGCGCCAGCAGCTTGGCGGGTGAAGATGGCTACACCTTC.

This clonotype was detected ten times or more. The chain employs TRBV6-5 and TRBJ1-4; the D is unclear. The CDR3 sequence is 15 residues long. The V gene lost 6 bases and the J gene lost 0 bases, with 11 bases spanning the gap. The germline gives CDR1 MNHEY, CDR2 SVGAGI. The CDR3 coding sequence is TGTGCCAGCAGAAGACTCAGAGCAACTAATGAAAAACTGTTTTTT. It encodes CASRRLRATNEKLFF.

This clonotype was detected many times. The V gene is TRBV12-3 or TRBV12-4, the J gene TRBJ1-1; no reliable D call. The CDR3 has 15 residues. V was clipped by 3 bases and J by 6 bases, with 17 bases between them. In DNA form, the CDR3 reads TGTGCCAGCAGTTTGTCTCTGCCACCCGGTCCTGAAGCTTTCTTT. Translated: CASSLSLPPGPEAFF.

This clonotype was observed many times. The gene calls are TRBV11-2 and TRBJ2-3, with a possible D match to TRBD2 (5 bases). V lost 5 bases to trimming and J lost 5 bases, with 14 bases between them. Germline assignment: CDR1 SGHAT and CDR2 FQNNGV. This CDR3 comprises 14 residues. In nucleotides, the CDR3 is TGTGCCAGCAGCGTAAGCGGTGGAATAGATACGCAGTATTTT. Its translation is CASSVSGGIDTQYF.

This clonotype was found many times. The rearrangement links TRBV27 to TRBJ2-1, with 7 bases aligning to TRBD1. In germline, CDR1 is MNHEY, CDR2 SMNVEV (reference sequence). Germline trimming cut 1 base from V and 10 bases from J; bases unmatched to any gene: 13. The CDR3 is 16 residues long. CDR3 DNA sequence: TGTGCCAGCAGTTTATGGGGGACAGTCCCAGGTCTAGAGCAGTTCTTC. Protein: CASSLWGTVPGLEQFF.

This clonotype came up many times. The chain is built from TRBV5-6 and TRBJ2-3, with D tentatively TRBD2 (5 bases). Trimming removed 3 bases at V and 2 bases at J, with 13 bases between. CDR1 is SGHDT, CDR2 YYEEEE, per germline. The CDR3 consists of 15 residues. The CDR3 is CASSSGISFTDTQYF. The CDR3 DNA reads as TGTGCCAGCAGCTCCGGGATTAGCTTCACAGATACGCAGTATTTT.

The chain combines TRBV4-1 with TRBJ2-4; 13 nucleotides match TRBD2. V was clipped by 3 bases and J by 0 bases; unmatched bases: 11. The CDR3 contains 20 residues. The germline V gene has CDR1 MGHRA and CDR2 YSYEKL. This chain's CDR3 is CASSHLLTSGRGLAKNIQYF. The CDR3 bases are TGCGCCAGCAGCCACCTCCTCACTAGCGGGAGGGGGCTAGCCAAAAACATTCAGTACTTC.

This clonotype was found many times. V and J are TRBV28 and TRBJ1-1; D is undetermined. Germline V lookup: CDR1 MDHEN, CDR2 SYDVKM. Trimming shortened V by 1 base and J by 4 bases, and 1 base separated the two germline ends. This CDR3 has 11 residues. CDR3 in DNA: TGTGCCAGCAGTTTATCCACTGAAGCTTTCTTT. Translation: CASSLSTEAFF.

This clonotype has a count of ten or more. The V gene is TRBV12-3 or TRBV12-4, the J gene TRBJ2-2; possible D gene TRBD1, 6 bases. The CDR3 covers 15 residues. V was trimmed by 7 bases and J by 5 bases, leaving 17 bases between them. CDR3 loop: CASTLRTDRTGELFF. CDR3 DNA sequence: TGTGCCAGCACCCTTCGGACAGACAGAACCGGGGAGCTGTTTTTT.

This clonotype was detected many times. The chain employs TRBV2 and TRBJ2-7; tentatively, D is TRBD1 (5 bases). The germline gives CDR1 SNHLY, CDR2 FYNNEI. Trimming removed 2 bases at V and 3 bases at J, with 11 bases between. The CDR3 extends over 14 amino acids. CDR3 amino acids: CASSELGVSYEQYF. The CDR3 DNA sequence: TGTGCCAGCAGTGAACTAGGGGTGAGCTACGAGCAGTACTTC.

This clonotype was recorded at least ten times. This chain connects TRBV9 to TRBJ2-2; D not certain. Germline CDR1 is SGDLS and CDR2 is YYNGEE. The germline V and J ends were trimmed by 4 bases and 3 bases, with 4 bases remaining between them. The CDR3 consists of 12 residues. CDR3 in DNA: TGTGCCAGCAGCCGGGACACCGGGGAGCTGTTTTTT. This encodes CASSRDTGELFF.

This clonotype was found many times. This chain joins TRBV12-5 and TRBJ1-5; 9 nucleotides align to TRBD1. Germline values: CDR1 LGHNT, CDR2 FRNRAP. The CDR3 has 14 amino acids. With 6 bases clipped from V and 6 bases from J, the junction kept 6 bases outside the gene matches. CDR3 nucleotides: TGTGCTAGTGGGCCCGGGACAGGGAGTCAGCCCCAGCATTTT. Translated, it gives CASGPGTGSQPQHF.

This clonotype occurred many times. The chain is built from TRBV2 and TRBJ1-4, with D unresolved. From germline, CDR1 is SNHLY and CDR2 FYNNEI. The length of the CDR3 is 14 residues. V was shortened by 2 bases and J by 2 bases, with 6 bases between the two germline ends. CDR3 loop: CASSERVTNEKLFF. The CDR3 DNA follows: TGTGCCAGCAGTGAACGAGTCACTAATGAAAAACTGTTTTTT. The whole variable domain, remainder taken from reference TRBV2 and TRBJ1-4, is EPEVTQTPSHQVTQMGQEVILRCVPISNHLYFYWYRQILGQKVEFLVSFYNNEISEKSEIFDDQFSVERPDGSNFTLKIRSTKLEDSAMYFCASSERVTNEKLFFGSGTQLSVL.

This clonotype was seen at least ten times. The CDR3: CASSLGLAGNYNEQFF. The CDR3 DNA is TGTGCCAGCAGCTTAGGTCTAGCGGGGAACTACAATGAGCAGTTCTTC. The rearrangement uses TRBV7-9 and TRBJ2-1; 9 bases fit TRBD2. CDR1 SEHNR and CDR2 FQNEAQ come from the germline V gene (reference sequence). The ends lost 1 base at V and 3 bases at J; junction bases unmatched: 4. This CDR3 region has 16 residues.

This clonotype was seen many times. The genes are TRBV7-2 and TRBJ2-3; D remains ambiguous. Germline-derived CDR1 and CDR2 are SGHTA and FQGNSA. The CDR3 spans 16 residues. Between the trimmed V and J ends, which lost 2 bases and 0 bases, there was a span of 12 bases. For the CDR3, the DNA is TGTGCCAGCAGCTTACTATCGGTGTGGAGCACAGATACGCAGTATTTT. Amino acids: CASSLLSVWSTDTQYF.

This clonotype was seen many times. V gene TRBV5-6 combines with J gene TRBJ1-1, with D possibly TRBD1 on 6 matching bases. This CDR3 contains 15 residues. Germline CDR1 and CDR2: SGHDT and YYEEEE. The V end lost 4 bases, the J end lost 1 base, and 14 bases lay between the germline ends. CDR3 in DNA: TGTGCCAGCAGCCAGGGTGTGGGACAGAACACTGAAGCTTTCTTT. It is translated as CASSQGVGQNTEAFF.

This clonotype was found many times. The chain combines TRBV3-1 with TRBJ2-7; 14 bases are a match to TRBD2. This CDR3 region has 16 residues. V shed 4 bases and J 3 bases; nucleotides not matched to a gene: 5. Germline-derived CDR1 and CDR2 are LGHDT and YNNKEL (reference sequence). Here the CDR3 DNA reads TGTGCCAGCAGCCGTGGGACTAGCGGGAGCCTCTACGAGCAGTACTTC. Translating it yields CASSRGTSGSLYEQYF.

This clonotype came up many times. This chain uses TRBV9 with TRBJ2-7; D gene unclear. The CDR3 consists of 13 residues. The V gene's germline CDR1 is SGDLS and CDR2 YYNGEE. Trimming removed 2 bases at V and 1 base at J, with 7 bases between. This CDR3 is CASSVADSYEQYF. The CDR3 DNA reads as TGTGCCAGCAGCGTTGCTGATTCCTACGAGCAGTACTTC.

Many counts were recorded for this clonotype. This sequence joins TRBV6-1 and TRBJ1-6; D unresolved. CDR1 and CDR2 from the germline V gene are MNHNS and SASEGT. The V gene lost 0 bases and the J gene lost 10 bases, with 7 bases spanning the gap. The CDR3 loop spans 13 amino acids. CDR3 region: CASSEAKESPLHF. The DNA of the CDR3 is TGTGCCAGCAGTGAAGCGAAGGAATCACCCCTCCACTTT.